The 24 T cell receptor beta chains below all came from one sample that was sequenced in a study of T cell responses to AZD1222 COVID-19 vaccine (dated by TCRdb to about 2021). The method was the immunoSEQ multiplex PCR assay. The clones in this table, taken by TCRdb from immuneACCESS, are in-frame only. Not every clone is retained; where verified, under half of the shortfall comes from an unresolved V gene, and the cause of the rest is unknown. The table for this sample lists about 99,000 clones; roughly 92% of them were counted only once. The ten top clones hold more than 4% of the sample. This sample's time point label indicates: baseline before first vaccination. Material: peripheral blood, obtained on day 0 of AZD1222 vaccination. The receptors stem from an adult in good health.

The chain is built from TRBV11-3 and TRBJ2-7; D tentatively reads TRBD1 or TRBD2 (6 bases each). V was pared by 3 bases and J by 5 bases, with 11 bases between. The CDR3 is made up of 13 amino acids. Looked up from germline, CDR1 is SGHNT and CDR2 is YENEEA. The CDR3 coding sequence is TGTGCCAGCAGCTTGTACAGGGAGGACGAGCAGTACTTC. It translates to CASSLYREDEQYF.

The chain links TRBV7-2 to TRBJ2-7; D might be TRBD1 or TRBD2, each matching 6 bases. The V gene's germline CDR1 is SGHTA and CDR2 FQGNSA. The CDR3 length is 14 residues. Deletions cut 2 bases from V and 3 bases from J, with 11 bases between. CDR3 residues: CASSLKRGDYEQYF. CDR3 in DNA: TGTGCCAGCAGCTTAAAGAGGGGGGACTACGAGCAGTACTTC.

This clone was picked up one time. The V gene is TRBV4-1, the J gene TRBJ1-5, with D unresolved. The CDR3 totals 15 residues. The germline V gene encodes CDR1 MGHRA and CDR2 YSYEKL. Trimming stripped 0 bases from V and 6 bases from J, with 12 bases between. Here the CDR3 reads CASSQDSKGSQPQHF. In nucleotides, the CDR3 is TGCGCCAGCAGCCAAGATAGTAAGGGAAGTCAGCCCCAGCATTTT.

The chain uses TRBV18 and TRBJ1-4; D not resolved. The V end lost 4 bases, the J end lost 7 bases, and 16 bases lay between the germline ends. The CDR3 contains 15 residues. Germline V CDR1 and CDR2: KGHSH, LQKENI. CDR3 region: CASSQTRGVSEKLFF. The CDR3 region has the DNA TGTGCCAGCTCACAGACGCGAGGAGTGAGTGAAAAACTGTTTTTT.

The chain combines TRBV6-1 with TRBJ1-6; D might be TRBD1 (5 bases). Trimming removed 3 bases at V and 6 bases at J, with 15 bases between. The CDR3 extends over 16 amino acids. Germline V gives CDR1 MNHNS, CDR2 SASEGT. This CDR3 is CASSESTGVGNSPLHF. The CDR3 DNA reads TGTGCCAGCAGTGAGTCCACGGGGGTGGGTAATTCACCCCTCCACTTT.

The CDR3 region has the DNA TGTGCCAGCAGCACAGGGGGTTGGGAAAAACTGTTTTTT. Protein product: CASSTGGWEKLFF. The rearrangement links TRBV7-8 to TRBJ1-4; 8 bases are a match to TRBD1. In germline, CDR1 is SGHVS, CDR2 FQNEAQ. Trimming cost V 5 bases and J 8 bases; bases outside gene matches: 4. The CDR3 runs to 13 residues. The full variable domain, in which reference TRBV7-8 and TRBJ1-4 provide the parts outside the CDR3, is GAGVSQSPRYKVAKRGQDVALRCDPISGHVSLFWYQQALGQGPEFLTYFQNEAQLDKSGLPSDRFFAERPEGSVSTLKIQRTQQEDSAVYLCASSTGGWEKLFFGSGTQLSVL.

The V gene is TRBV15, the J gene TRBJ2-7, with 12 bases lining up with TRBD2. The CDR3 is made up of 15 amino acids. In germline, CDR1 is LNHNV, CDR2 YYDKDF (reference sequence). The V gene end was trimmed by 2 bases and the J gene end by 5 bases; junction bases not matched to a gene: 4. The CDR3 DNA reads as TGTGCCACCAGCAGAAGACTAGCGGGGGTGAACGAGCAGTACTTC. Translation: CATSRRLAGVNEQYF.

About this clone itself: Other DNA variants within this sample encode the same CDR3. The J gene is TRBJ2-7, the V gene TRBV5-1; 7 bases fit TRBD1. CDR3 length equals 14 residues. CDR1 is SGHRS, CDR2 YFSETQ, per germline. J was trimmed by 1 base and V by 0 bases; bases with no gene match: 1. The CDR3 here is CASSLGQGSYEQYF. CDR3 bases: TGCGCCAGCAGCTTGGGACAGGGTTCCTACGAGCAGTACTTC. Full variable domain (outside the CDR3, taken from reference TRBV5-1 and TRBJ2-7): KAGVTQTPRYLIKTRGQQVTLSCSPISGHRSVSWYQQTPGQGLQFLFEYFSETQRNKGNFPGRFSGRQFSNSRSEMNVSTLELGDSALYLCASSLGQGSYEQYFGPGTRLTVT.

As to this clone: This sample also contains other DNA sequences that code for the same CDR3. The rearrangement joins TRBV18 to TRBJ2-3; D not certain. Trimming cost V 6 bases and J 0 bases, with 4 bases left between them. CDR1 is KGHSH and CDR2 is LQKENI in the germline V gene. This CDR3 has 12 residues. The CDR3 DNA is TGTGCCAGCTCGCCTAGCACAGATACGCAGTATTTT. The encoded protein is CASSPSTDTQYF. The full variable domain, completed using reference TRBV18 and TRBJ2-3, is NAGVMQNPRHLVRRRGQEARLRCSPMKGHSHVYWYRQLPEEGLKFMVYLQKENIIDESGMPKERFSAEFPKEGPSILRIQQVVRGDSAAYFCASSPSTDTQYFGPGTRLTVL.

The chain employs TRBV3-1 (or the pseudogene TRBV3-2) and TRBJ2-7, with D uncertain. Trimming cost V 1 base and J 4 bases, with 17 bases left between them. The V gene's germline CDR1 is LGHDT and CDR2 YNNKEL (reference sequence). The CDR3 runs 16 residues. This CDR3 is CASSQGIVRFNYEQYF. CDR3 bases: TGTGCCAGCAGCCAAGGAATCGTCAGGTTTAATTACGAGCAGTACTTC.

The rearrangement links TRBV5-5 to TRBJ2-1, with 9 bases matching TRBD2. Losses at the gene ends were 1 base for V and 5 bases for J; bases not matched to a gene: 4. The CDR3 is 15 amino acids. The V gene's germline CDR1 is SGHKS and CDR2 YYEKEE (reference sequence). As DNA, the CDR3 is TGTGCCAGCAGCTTGATAGCGGGAGTCCACAATGAGCAGTTCTTC. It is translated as CASSLIAGVHNEQFF.

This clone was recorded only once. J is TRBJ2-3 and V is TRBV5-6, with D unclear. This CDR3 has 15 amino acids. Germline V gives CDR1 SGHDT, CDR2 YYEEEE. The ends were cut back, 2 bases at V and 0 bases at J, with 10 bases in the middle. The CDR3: CASSFFGGSTDTQYF. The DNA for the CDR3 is TGTGCCAGCAGCTTTTTCGGCGGTAGCACAGATACGCAGTATTTT.

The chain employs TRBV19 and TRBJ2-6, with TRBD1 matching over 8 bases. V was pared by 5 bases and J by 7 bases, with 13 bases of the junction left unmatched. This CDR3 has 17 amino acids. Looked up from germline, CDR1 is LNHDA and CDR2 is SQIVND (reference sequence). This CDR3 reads CASSSSLDRGSANVLTF. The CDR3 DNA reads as TGTGCCAGTAGTTCCTCCCTCGACAGGGGCAGTGCCAACGTCCTGACTTTC.

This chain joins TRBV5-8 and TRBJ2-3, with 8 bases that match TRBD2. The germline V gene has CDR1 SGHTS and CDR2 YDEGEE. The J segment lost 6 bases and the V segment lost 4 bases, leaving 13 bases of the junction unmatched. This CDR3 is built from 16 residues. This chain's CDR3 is CASSAFLREVIDTQYF. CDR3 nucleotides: TGTGCCAGCAGCGCCTTCCTGCGGGAGGTTATCGATACGCAGTATTTT.

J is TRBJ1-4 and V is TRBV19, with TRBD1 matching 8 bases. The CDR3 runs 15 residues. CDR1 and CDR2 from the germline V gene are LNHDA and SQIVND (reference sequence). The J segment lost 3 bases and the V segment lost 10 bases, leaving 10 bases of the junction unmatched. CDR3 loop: CATRDRGVSNEKLFF. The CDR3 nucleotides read TGTGCCACCCGAGACAGGGGAGTTTCTAATGAAAAACTGTTTTTT.

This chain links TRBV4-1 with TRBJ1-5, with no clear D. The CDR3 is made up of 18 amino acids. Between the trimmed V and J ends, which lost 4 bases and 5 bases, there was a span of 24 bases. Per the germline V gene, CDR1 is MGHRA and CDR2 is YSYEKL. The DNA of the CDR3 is TGCGCCAGCAGCCTCACCCCTGAATGGGGTAAGGGCGATCAGCCCCAGCATTTT. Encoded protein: CASSLTPEWGKGDQPQHF.

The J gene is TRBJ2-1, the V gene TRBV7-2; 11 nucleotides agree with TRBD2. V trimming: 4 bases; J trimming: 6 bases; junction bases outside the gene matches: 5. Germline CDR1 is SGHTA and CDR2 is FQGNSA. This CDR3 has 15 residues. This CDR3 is CASSSTSGRINEQFF. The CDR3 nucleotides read TGTGCCAGCAGCTCTACTAGCGGGAGAATCAATGAGCAGTTCTTC.

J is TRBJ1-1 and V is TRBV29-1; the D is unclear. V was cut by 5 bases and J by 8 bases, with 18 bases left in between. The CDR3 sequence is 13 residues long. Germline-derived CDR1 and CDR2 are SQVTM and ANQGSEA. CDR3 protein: CSVFKVRESEAFF. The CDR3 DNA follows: TGCAGCGTTTTCAAGGTGCGGGAGAGCGAAGCTTTCTTT. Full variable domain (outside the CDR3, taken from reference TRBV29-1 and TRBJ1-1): SAVISQKPSRDICQRGTSLTIQCQVDSQVTMMFWYRQQPGQSLTLIATANQGSEATYESGFVIDKFPISRPNLTFSTLTVSNMSPEDSSIYLCSVFKVRESEAFFGQGTRLTVV.

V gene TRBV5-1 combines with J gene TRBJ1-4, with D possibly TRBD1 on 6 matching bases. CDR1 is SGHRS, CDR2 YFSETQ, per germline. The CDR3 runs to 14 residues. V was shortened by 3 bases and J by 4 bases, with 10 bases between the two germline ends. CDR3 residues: CASSSEGDNEKLFF. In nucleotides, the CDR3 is TGCGCCAGCAGCTCGGAGGGGGATAATGAAAAACTGTTTTTT.

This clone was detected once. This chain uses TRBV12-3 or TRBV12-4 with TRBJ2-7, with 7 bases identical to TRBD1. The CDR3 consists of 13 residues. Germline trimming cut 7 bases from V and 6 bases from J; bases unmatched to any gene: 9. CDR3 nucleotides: TGTGCCAGCACCACGGACAGGTTGAGCGAGCAGTACTTC. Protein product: CASTTDRLSEQYF.

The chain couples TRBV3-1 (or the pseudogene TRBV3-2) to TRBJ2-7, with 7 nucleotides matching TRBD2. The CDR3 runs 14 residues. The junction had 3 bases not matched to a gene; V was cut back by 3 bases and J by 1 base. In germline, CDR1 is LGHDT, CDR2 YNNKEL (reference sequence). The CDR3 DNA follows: TGTGCCAGCAGCCAGGGAGCGGGATCCTACGAGCAGTACTTC. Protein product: CASSQGAGSYEQYF.

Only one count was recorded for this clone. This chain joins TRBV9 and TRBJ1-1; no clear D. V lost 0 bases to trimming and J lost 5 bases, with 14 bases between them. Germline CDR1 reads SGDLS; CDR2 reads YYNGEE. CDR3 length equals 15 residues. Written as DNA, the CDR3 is TGTGCCAGCAGCGTAGCTCCCATTGGGAGGACTGAAGCTTTCTTT. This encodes CASSVAPIGRTEAFF.

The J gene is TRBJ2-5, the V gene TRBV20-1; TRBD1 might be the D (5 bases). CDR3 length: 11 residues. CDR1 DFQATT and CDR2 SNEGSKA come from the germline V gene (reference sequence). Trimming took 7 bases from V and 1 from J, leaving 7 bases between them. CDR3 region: CSGTSQETQYF. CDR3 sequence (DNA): TGCAGTGGGACAAGCCAAGAGACCCAGTACTTC.

CDR3 sequence reads: CASSYESLSYEQYF. The CDR3, as DNA: TGTGCCAGCAGTTACGAGTCCTTATCCTACGAGCAGTACTTC. V gene TRBV6-6 combines with J gene TRBJ2-7; D remains ambiguous. Germline V lookup: CDR1 MNHNY, CDR2 SVGAGI (reference sequence). The CDR3 sequence is 14 residues long. V lost 2 bases and J 1 base, leaving 9 bases between the germline ends.